Listed here are 23 T cell receptor beta chains from one sample, sequenced in a study of OX40 agonist ivuxolimab in advanced cancers. The assay was immunoSEQ multiplex PCR, and TCRdb's table has in-frame clones only and misses some. The data contain over 40,000 clones, about 88% of them singletons. Material: CD4+ or CD8+ T cells sorted from blood, obtained in a trial of the OX40 agonist ivuxolimab. These receptors all come from an adult with an advanced solid tumor such as melanoma, head and neck, liver or kidney cancer.

The rearrangement uses TRBV11-3 and TRBJ2-1, with a weak D call TRBD2 (5 bases). The germline V gene encodes CDR1 SGHNT and CDR2 YENEEA. Trimming cost V 5 bases and J 6 bases, with 14 bases left between them. The CDR3 runs 14 residues. In nucleotides, the CDR3 is TGTGCCAGCAGCCCCGGAGGCCCATCCAATGAGCAGTTCTTC. This codes for CASSPGGPSNEQFF. Looking up the rest from reference TRBV11-3 and TRBJ2-1 gives the full variable domain: EAGVVQSPRYKIIEKKQPVAFWCNPISGHNTLYWYLQNLGQGPELLIRYENEEAVDDSQLPKDRFSAERLKGVDSTLKIQPAELGDSAVYLCASSPGGPSNEQFFGPGTRLTVL.

The V and J genes are TRBV6-5 and TRBJ1-1, with 10 bases matching TRBD1. The CDR3 has 16 residues. The V and J ends lost 2 bases and 6 bases, in that order; junction bases with no gene match: 9. The V gene's germline CDR1 is MNHEY and CDR2 SVGAGI. The CDR3, as DNA: TGTGCCAGCAGTTACAGTCTTTGGGACAGGGGCTCTGAAGCTTTCTTT. Its translation is CASSYSLWDRGSEAFF.

The chain employs TRBV28 and TRBJ2-6; D not resolved. The CDR3 runs to 12 residues. From germline, CDR1 is MDHEN and CDR2 SYDVKM. Trimming shortened V by 10 bases and J by 0 bases, and 4 bases separated the two germline ends. The CDR3 nucleotides are TGTGCCACCGACTCTGGGGCCAACGTCCTGACTTTC. Amino acid sequence: CATDSGANVLTF.

The chain combines TRBV29-1 with TRBJ2-7; no clear D. CDR3 length equals 13 residues. CDR1 SQVTM and CDR2 ANQGSEA come from the germline V gene. V dropped 7 bases and J dropped 0 bases, with 13 bases sitting between them. The CDR3 coding sequence is TGCAGCGCCAGAGACACCGTCTCCTACGAGCAGTACTTC. This gives the protein CSARDTVSYEQYF.

The chain carries TRBV19 and TRBJ2-1, with D possibly matching TRBD2 (6 bases). Germline loops: CDR1 LNHDA, CDR2 SQIVND (reference sequence). Trimming cost V 5 bases and J 6 bases, with 11 bases left between them. The CDR3 spans 13 residues. The CDR3 reads CASSFGTPNEQFF. The CDR3 coding sequence is TGTGCCAGTAGTTTCGGGACTCCCAATGAGCAGTTCTTC.

The chain carries TRBV6-6 and TRBJ2-2; D unresolved. The CDR3 consists of 13 residues. Between the trimmed V and J ends, which lost 2 bases and 6 bases, there was a span of 7 bases. Germline CDR1 is MNHNY and CDR2 is SVGAGI (reference sequence). The CDR3: CASSYPTAGELFF. Written as DNA, the CDR3 is TGTGCCAGCAGTTACCCTACGGCCGGGGAGCTGTTTTTT.

The chain combines TRBV19 with TRBJ1-5; D is unresolved. V was shortened by 3 bases and J by 0 bases, with 9 bases between the two germline ends. The CDR3 is made up of 15 amino acids. The germline gives CDR1 LNHDA, CDR2 SQIVND (reference sequence). The CDR3 sequence: CASSMGRISNQPQHF. Written as DNA, the CDR3 is TGTGCCAGTAGTATGGGGAGAATTAGCAATCAGCCCCAGCATTTT.

The chain recombines TRBV2 with TRBJ1-5, with D hard to call. V was pared by 4 bases and J by 0 bases, with 10 bases between. CDR1 is SNHLY and CDR2 is FYNNEI in the germline V gene. CDR3 length: 15 amino acids. The DNA for the CDR3 is TGTGCCAGCAGTGTTGGGCAGGTTAGCAATCAGCCCCAGCATTTT. Its translation is CASSVGQVSNQPQHF.

J is TRBJ2-7 and V is TRBV6-1, with D possibly being TRBD2 (6 bases). V lost 11 bases and J 7 bases, leaving 18 bases between the germline ends. Looked up from germline, CDR1 is MNHNS and CDR2 is SASEGT. The CDR3 contains 12 residues. CDR3 loop: CAAGTVWFEQYF. In DNA form, the CDR3 reads TGTGCCGCGGGGACTGTCTGGTTTGAGCAGTACTTC.

V and J are TRBV7-8 and TRBJ2-7, with 9 bases lining up with TRBD1. Germline V gene sequence: CDR1 SGHVS, CDR2 FQNEAQ. Unmatched junction bases numbered 6, after V lost 6 bases and J lost 6 bases. The CDR3 spans 13 residues. CDR3 sequence: CASSSDRGGEQYF. The CDR3 DNA reads as TGTGCCAGCAGTTCTGACAGGGGGGGCGAGCAGTACTTC. The variable domain in full, completed from reference TRBV7-8 and TRBJ2-7, reads GAGVSQSPRYKVAKRGQDVALRCDPISGHVSLFWYQQALGQGPEFLTYFQNEAQLDKSGLPSDRFFAERPEGSVSTLKIQRTQQEDSAVYLCASSSDRGGEQYFGPGTRLTVT.

The chain employs TRBV27 and TRBJ2-7, with 7 nucleotides matching TRBD1. Germline trimming cut 5 bases from V and 4 bases from J; bases unmatched to any gene: 17. From germline, CDR1 is MNHEY and CDR2 SMNVEV (reference sequence). This CDR3 is 17 amino acids long. CDR3 loop: CASSPRTGFRQLYEQYF. DNA for the CDR3: TGTGCCAGCAGTCCACGGACAGGTTTTCGACAACTATACGAGCAGTACTTC.

The chain combines TRBV12-2 with TRBJ2-7; TRBD2 is taken as the D call from the table, unchecked against the DNA. TRBV12-2 is termed a pseudogene. This CDR3 has 15 residues. CDR3: CASRLPDSISYEQYF. The DNA for the CDR3 is TGTGCAAGTCGCTTACCGGACTCGATCTCCTACGAGCAGTACTTC.

This clone was counted a single time. The chain links TRBV5-4 to TRBJ2-7, with D unclear. Trimming cost V 2 bases and J 11 bases, with 14 bases left between them. The CDR3 is made up of 12 amino acids. The germline V gene encodes CDR1 SGHNT and CDR2 YYREEE (reference sequence). The CDR3 DNA is TGTGCCAGCAGCTTAGGGTGGGTAGAGGAGTACTTC. This encodes CASSLGWVEEYF. The full variable domain, completed using reference TRBV5-4 and TRBJ2-7, is ETGVTQSPTHLIKTRGQQVTLRCSSQSGHNTVSWYQQALGQGPQFIFQYYREEENGRGNFPPRFSGLQFPNYSSELNVNALELDDSALYLCASSLGWVEEYFGPGTRLTVT.

This clone has only one observation. This rearrangement joins TRBV5-1 to TRBJ2-7; 9 bases are a match to TRBD2. This CDR3 is built from 14 residues. J was trimmed by 6 bases and V by 6 bases; bases with no gene match: 10. Per germline, CDR1 SGHRS and CDR2 YFSETQ. The CDR3 nucleotides are TGCGCCAGCACGGGTCCCGCGGGGGGGCTCGAGCAGTACTTC. The encoded protein is CASTGPAGGLEQYF.

This clone showed up just once. V gene TRBV2 combines with J gene TRBJ1-3; 7 bases fit TRBD1. The germline CDR1 and CDR2 sequences are SNHLY and FYNNEI. The CDR3 sequence is 15 residues long. The J segment lost 3 bases and the V segment lost 5 bases, leaving 7 bases of the junction unmatched. CDR3 region: CASSPRQGNGNTIYF. Written as DNA, the CDR3 is TGTGCCAGCAGTCCAAGACAGGGAAATGGAAACACCATATATTTT.

This chain joins TRBV28 and TRBJ2-1, with a tentative D call TRBD2 (6 bases). V dropped 5 bases and J dropped 7 bases, with 15 bases sitting between them. CDR3 size: 14 residues. CDR1 and CDR2 (germline): MDHEN, SYDVKM. The CDR3 region has the DNA TGTGCCAGCAGTCCACCGGGACTCGAAAATGAGCAGTTCTTC. This translates into CASSPPGLENEQFF. Drawing the rest from reference TRBV28 and TRBJ2-1, the complete variable domain is DVKVTQSSRYLVKRTGEKVFLECVQDMDHENMFWYRQDPGLGLRLIYFSYDVKMKEKGDIPEGYSVSREKKERFSLILESASTNQTSMYLCASSPPGLENEQFFGPGTRLTVL.

CDR3 in amino acids: CASSLLAGDTSRSTDTQYF. CDR3 coding DNA: TGTGCCAGCAGCCTACTAGCGGGGGACACGTCTCGTAGCACAGATACGCAGTATTTT. The chain has TRBV7-3 and TRBJ2-3; TRBD2 matches 11 bases. The CDR3 consists of 19 residues. Per the germline V gene, CDR1 is SGHTA and CDR2 is FQGTGA. The ends lost 5 bases at V and 0 bases at J; junction bases unmatched: 13.

V and J are TRBV6-5 and TRBJ2-7; the D is unclear. The CDR3 consists of 12 residues. The ends were cut back, 1 base at V and 4 bases at J, with 5 bases in the middle. From germline, CDR1 is MNHEY and CDR2 SVGAGI. The CDR3: CASSYLWYEQYF. As DNA, the CDR3 is TGTGCCAGCAGTTACTTGTGGTACGAGCAGTACTTC.

The chain couples TRBV28 to TRBJ2-5; D possibly uses TRBD1 or TRBD2 (5 bases each). The J call may be wrong; the DNA end is better matched by TRBJ2-7. Germline V gene sequence: CDR1 MDHEN, CDR2 SYDVKM. This CDR3 has 16 amino acids. CDR3: CASSAPPGPPIYEQYF. CDR3 bases: TGTGCCAGCAGCGCTCCCCCGGGGCCCCCCATTTACGAGCAGTACTTC.

This chain joins TRBV7-3 and TRBJ2-5; 8 bases agree with TRBD2. The CDR3 spans 17 residues. Germline CDR1 is SGHTA and CDR2 is FQGTGA. Losses at the gene ends were 1 base for V and 2 bases for J; bases not matched to a gene: 9. The CDR3 is CASSLMTRGGRQETQYF. The CDR3 DNA reads TGTGCCAGCAGCTTAATGACTCGGGGGGGCCGGCAAGAGACCCAGTACTTC.

This clone was seen a few times. V is TRBV27 and J is TRBJ2-2; the D gene is possibly TRBD2 (6 bases). Trimming pared 5 bases from V and 1 base from J, leaving 17 bases between. The CDR3 has 17 amino acids. Germline V lookup: CDR1 MNHEY, CDR2 SMNVEV (reference sequence). The chain's CDR3 is CASSRGGGIENTGELFF. The CDR3 DNA follows: TGTGCCAGCAGTCGGGGTGGGGGGATCGAGAACACCGGGGAGCTGTTTTTT.

This rearrangement joins TRBV19 to TRBJ2-3; 9 nucleotides align to TRBD2. The germline V gene has CDR1 LNHDA and CDR2 SQIVND (reference sequence). The CDR3 spans 15 residues. Losses at the gene ends were 7 bases for V and 0 bases for J; bases not matched to a gene: 5. This chain's CDR3 is CASNKAGGSTDTQYF. As DNA, the CDR3 is TGTGCCAGTAACAAGGCGGGGGGGAGCACAGATACGCAGTATTTT.

The V and J genes are TRBV28 and TRBJ1-1, with D tentatively TRBD1 (5 bases). The CDR3 has 14 residues. Deletions cut 5 bases from V and 5 bases from J, with 15 bases between. The V gene's germline CDR1 is MDHEN and CDR2 SYDVKM. CDR3 amino acids: CASSLTAVGTEAFF. For the CDR3, the DNA is TGTGCCAGCAGTCTGACAGCGGTGGGGACTGAAGCTTTCTTT.